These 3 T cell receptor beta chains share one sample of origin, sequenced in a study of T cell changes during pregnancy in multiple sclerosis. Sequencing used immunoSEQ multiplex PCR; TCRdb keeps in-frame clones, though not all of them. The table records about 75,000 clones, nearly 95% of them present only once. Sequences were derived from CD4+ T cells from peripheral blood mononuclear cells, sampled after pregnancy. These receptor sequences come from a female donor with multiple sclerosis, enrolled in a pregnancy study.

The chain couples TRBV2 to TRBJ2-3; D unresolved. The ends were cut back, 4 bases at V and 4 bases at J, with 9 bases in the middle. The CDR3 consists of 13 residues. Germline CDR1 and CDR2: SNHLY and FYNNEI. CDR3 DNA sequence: TGTGCCAGCAGTGTTATAGCATCAGATACGCAGTATTTT. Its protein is CASSVIASDTQYF.

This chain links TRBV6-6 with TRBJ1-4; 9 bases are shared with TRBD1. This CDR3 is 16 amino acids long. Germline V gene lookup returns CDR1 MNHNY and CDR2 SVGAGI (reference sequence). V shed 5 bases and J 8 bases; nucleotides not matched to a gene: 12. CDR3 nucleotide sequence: TGTGCCAGCAGTCCCTACCCGGGACAGGGAGGAGAAAAACTGTTTTTT. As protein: CASSPYPGQGGEKLFF.

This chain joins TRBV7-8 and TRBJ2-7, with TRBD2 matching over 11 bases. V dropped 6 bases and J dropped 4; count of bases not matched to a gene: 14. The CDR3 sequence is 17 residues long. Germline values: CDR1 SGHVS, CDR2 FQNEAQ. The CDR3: CASSSNRPGLAVYEQYF. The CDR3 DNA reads TGTGCCAGCAGTTCTAACCGCCCGGGACTAGCGGTTTACGAGCAGTACTTC.